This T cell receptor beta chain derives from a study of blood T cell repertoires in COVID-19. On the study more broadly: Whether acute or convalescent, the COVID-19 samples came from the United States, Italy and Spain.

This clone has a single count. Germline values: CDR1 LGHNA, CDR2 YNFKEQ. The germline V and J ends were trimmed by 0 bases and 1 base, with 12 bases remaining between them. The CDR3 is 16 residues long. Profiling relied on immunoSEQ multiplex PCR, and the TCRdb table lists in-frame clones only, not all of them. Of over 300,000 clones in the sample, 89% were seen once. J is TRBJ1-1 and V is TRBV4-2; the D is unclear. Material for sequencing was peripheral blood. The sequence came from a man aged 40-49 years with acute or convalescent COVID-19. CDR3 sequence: CASSQEDNLPNTEAFF. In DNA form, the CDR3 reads TGTGCCAGCAGCCAAGAAGACAACCTCCCGAACACTGAAGCTTTCTTT.